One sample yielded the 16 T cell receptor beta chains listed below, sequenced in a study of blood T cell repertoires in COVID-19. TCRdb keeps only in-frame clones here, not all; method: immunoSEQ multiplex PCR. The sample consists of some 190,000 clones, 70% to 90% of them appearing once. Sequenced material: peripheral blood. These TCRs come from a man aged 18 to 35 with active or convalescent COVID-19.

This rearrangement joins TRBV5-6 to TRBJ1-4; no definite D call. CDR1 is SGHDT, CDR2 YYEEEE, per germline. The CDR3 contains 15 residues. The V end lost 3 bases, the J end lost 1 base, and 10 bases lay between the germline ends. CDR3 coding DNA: TGTGCCAGCAGCTCACGGGTTTTAACTAATGAAAAACTGTTTTTT. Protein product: CASSSRVLTNEKLFF.

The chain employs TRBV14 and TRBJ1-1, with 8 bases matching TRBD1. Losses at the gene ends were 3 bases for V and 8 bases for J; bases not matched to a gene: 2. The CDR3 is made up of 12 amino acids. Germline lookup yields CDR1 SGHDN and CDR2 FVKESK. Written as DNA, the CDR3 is TGTGCCAGCAGCCATCGGACAGGGGAAGCTTTCTTT. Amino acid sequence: CASSHRTGEAFF.

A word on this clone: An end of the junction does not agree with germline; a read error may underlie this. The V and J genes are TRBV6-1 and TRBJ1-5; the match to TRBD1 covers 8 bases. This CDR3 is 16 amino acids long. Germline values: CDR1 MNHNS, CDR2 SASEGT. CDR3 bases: TGTGCCAGCAGTGAAGATATGGGGGACAGGAGATCAGCCCGGGGTTTT. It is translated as CASSEDMGDRRSARGF.

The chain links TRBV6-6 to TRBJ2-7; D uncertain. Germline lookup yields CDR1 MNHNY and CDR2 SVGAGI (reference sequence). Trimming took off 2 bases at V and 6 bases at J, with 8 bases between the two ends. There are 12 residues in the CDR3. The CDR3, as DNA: TGTGCCAGCAGTTACGCGGCCATCGAGCAGTACTTC. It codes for CASSYAAIEQYF.

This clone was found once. This CDR3 is CASSHDRQETQYF. CDR3 in DNA: TGCGCCAGCAGCCATGACAGACAAGAGACCCAGTACTTC. The chain uses TRBV5-1 and TRBJ2-5, with a tentative D call TRBD1 (5 bases). Germline-derived CDR1 and CDR2 are SGHRS and YFSETQ. The V gene lost 4 bases and the J gene lost 2 bases, with 9 bases spanning the gap. CDR3 length equals 13 residues.

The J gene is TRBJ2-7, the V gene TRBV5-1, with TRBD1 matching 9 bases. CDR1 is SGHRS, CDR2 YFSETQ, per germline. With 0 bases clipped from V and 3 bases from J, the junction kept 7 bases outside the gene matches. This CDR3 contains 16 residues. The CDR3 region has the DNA TGCGCCAGCAGCTTGGGGGTCCCGGGACAGGGCTACGAGCAGTACTTC. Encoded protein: CASSLGVPGQGYEQYF.

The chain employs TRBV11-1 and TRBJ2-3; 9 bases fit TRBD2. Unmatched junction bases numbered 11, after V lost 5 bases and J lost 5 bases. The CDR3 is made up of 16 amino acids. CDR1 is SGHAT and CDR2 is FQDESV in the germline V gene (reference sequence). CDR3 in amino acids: CASSAPAGGPEDTQYF. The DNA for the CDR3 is TGTGCCAGCAGCGCCCCCGCGGGAGGGCCCGAAGATACGCAGTATTTT.

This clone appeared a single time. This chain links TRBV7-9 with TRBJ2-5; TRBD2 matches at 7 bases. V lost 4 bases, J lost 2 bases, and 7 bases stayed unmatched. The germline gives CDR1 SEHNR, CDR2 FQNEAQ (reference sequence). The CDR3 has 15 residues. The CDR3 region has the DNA TGTGCCAGCAGCTCCTGGGGAGGGATGCAAGAGACCCAGTACTTC. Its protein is CASSSWGGMQETQYF.

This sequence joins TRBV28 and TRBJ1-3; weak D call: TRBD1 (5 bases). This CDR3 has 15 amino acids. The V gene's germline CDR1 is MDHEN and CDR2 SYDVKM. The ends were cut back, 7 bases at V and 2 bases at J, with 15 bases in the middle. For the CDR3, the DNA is TGTGCCAGCATTTCAGGGCTCCTTACTGGAAACACCATATATTTT. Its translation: CASISGLLTGNTIYF.

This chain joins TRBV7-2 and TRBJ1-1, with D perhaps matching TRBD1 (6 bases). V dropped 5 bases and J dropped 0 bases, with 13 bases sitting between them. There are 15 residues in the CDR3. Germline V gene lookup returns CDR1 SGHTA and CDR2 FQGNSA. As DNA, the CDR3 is TGTGCCAGCAGCGCCAGAGGGGGAATGAACACTGAAGCTTTCTTT. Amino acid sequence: CASSARGGMNTEAFF.

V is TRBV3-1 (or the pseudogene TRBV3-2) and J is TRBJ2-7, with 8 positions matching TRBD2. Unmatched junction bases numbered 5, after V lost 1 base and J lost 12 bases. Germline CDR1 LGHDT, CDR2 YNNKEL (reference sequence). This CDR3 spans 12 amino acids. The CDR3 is CASSQVGTRPYF. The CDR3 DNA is TGTGCCAGCAGCCAAGTTGGGACTAGGCCGTACTTC.

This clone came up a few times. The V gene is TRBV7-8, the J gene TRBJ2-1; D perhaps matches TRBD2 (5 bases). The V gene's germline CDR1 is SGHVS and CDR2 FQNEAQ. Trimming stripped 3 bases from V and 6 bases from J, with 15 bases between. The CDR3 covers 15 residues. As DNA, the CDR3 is TGTGCCAGCAGCTTGATACTAGTATTGCGCAATGAGCAGTTCTTC. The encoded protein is CASSLILVLRNEQFF. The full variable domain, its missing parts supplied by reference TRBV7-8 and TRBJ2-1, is GAGVSQSPRYKVAKRGQDVALRCDPISGHVSLFWYQQALGQGPEFLTYFQNEAQLDKSGLPSDRFFAERPEGSVSTLKIQRTQQEDSAVYLCASSLILVLRNEQFFGPGTRLTVL.

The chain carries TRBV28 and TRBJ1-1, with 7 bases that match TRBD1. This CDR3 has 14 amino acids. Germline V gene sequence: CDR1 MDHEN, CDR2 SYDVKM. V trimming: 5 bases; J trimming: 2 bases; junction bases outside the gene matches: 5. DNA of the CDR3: TGTGCCAGCAGTACCGGGACAGCCAACACTGAAGCTTTCTTT. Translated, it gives CASSTGTANTEAFF.

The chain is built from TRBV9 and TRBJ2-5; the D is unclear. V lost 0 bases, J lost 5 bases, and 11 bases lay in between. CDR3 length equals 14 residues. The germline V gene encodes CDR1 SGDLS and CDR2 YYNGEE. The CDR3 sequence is CASSVGAILETQYF. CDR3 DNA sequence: TGTGCCAGCAGCGTAGGTGCGATTTTGGAGACCCAGTACTTC.

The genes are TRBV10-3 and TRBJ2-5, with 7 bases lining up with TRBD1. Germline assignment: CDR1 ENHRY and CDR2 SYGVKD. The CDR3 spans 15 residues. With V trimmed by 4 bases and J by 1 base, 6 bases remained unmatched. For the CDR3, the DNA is TGTGCCATCAGTGCCTACAGGGGCCTCCAAGAGACCCAGTACTTC. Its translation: CAISAYRGLQETQYF.

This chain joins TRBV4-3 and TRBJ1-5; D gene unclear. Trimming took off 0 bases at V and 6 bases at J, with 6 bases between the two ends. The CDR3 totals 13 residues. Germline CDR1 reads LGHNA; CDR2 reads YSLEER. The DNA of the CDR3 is TGCGCCAGCAGCCAAGATAGCGGTCAGCCCCAGCATTTT. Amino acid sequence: CASSQDSGQPQHF.